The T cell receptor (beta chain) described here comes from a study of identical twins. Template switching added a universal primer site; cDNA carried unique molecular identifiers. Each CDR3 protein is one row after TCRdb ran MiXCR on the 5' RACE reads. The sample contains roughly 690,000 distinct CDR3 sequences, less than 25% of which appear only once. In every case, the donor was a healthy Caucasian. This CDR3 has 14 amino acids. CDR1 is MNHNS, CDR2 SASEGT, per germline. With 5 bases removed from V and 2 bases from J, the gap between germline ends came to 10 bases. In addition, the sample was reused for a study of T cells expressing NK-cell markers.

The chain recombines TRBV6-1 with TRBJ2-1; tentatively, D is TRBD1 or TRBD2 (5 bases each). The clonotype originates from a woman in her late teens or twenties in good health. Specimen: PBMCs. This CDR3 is CASSQGEPYNEQFF. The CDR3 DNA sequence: TGTGCCAGCAGTCAGGGAGAACCCTACAATGAGCAGTTCTTC.